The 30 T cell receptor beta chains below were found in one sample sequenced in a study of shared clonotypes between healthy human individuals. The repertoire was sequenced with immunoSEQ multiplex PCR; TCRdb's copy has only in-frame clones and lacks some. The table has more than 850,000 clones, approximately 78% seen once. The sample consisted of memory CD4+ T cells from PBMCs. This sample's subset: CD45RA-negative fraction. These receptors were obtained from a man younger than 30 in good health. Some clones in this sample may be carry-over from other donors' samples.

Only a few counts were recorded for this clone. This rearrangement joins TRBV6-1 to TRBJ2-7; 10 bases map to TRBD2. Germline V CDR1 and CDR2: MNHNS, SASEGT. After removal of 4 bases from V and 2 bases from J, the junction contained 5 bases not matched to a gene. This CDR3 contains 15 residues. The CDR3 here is CASSGSGRSPYEQYF. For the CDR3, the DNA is TGTGCCAGCAGTGGTAGCGGGAGGTCCCCCTACGAGCAGTACTTC.

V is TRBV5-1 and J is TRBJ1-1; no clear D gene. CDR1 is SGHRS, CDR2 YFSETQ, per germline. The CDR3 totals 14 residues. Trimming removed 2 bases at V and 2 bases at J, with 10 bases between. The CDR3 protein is CASSLEGHNTEAFF. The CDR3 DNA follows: TGCGCCAGCAGCTTAGAGGGTCACAACACTGAAGCTTTCTTT.

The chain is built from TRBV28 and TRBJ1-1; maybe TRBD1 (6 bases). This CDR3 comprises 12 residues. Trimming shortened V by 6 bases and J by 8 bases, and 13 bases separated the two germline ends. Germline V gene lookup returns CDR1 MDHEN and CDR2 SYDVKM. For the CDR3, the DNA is TGTGCCAGCAGGCGACAGGTAACCGAAGCTTTCTTT. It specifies CASRRQVTEAFF.

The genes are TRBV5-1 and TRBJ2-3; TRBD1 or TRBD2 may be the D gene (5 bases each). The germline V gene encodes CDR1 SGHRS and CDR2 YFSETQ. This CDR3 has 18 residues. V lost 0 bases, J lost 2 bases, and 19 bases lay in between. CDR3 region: CASSLAGQRGGHTDTQYF. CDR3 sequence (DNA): TGCGCCAGCAGCTTGGCTGGACAACGAGGCGGGCACACAGATACGCAGTATTTT.

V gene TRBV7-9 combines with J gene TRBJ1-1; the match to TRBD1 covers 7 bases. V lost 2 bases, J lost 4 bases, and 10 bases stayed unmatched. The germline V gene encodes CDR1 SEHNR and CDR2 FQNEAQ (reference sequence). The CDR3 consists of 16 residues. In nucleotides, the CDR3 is TGTGCCAGCAGCTTATTCAGGGGGACCCAGGTCACTGAAGCTTTCTTT. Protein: CASSLFRGTQVTEAFF.

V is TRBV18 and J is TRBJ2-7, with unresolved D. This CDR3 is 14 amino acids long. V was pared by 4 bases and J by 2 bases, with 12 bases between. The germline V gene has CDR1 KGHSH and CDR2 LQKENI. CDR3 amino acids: CASSQQTGPYEQYF. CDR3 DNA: TGTGCCAGCTCACAACAGACCGGACCCTACGAGCAGTACTTC. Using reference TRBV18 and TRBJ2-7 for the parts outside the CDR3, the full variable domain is NAGVMQNPRHLVRRRGQEARLRCSPMKGHSHVYWYRQLPEEGLKFMVYLQKENIIDESGMPKERFSAEFPKEGPSILRIQQVVRGDSAAYFCASSQQTGPYEQYFGPGTRLTVT.

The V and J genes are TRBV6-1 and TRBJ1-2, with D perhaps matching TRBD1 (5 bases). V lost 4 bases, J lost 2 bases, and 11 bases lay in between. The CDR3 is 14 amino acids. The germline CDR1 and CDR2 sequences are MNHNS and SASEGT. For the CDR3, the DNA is TGTGCCAGCAGTGCTCAGGGAAGCAACTATGGCTACACCTTC. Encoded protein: CASSAQGSNYGYTF.

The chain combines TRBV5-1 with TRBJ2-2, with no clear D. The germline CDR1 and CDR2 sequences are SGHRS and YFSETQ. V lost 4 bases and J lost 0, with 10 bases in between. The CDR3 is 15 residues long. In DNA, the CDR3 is TGCGCCAGCAGCCTACAGCCACCGAACACCGGGGAGCTGTTTTTT. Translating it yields CASSLQPPNTGELFF.

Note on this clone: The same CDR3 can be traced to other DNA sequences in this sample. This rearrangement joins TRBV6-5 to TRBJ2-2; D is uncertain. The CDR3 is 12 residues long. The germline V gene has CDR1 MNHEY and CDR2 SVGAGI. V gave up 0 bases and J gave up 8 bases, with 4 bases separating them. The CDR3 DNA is TGTGCCAGCAGTTACTCTGGTGGGGAGCTGTTTTTT. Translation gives CASSYSGGELFF.

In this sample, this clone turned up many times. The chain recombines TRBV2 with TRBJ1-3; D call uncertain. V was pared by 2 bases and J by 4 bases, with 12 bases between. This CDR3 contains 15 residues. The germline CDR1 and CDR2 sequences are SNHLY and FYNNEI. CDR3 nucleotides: TGTGCCAGCAGTGAACAGTTAGTGCTGGGAAACACCATATATTTT. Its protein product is CASSEQLVLGNTIYF.

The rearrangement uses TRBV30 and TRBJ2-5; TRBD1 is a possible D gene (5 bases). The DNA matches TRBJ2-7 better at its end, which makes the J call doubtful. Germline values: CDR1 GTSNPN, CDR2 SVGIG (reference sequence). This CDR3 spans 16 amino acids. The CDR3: CAWGAGRTSVSYEQYF. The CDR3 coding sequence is TGTGCCTGGGGGGCCGGACGGACCTCAGTCTCCTACGAGCAGTACTTC.

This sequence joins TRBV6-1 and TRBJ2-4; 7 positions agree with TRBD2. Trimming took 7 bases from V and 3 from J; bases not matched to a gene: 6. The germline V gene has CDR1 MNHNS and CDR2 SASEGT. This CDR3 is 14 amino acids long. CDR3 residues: CASTFAGVKNIQYF. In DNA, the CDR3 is TGTGCCAGCACCTTCGCGGGGGTCAAAAACATTCAGTACTTC.

CDR3 protein: CASRATGETQYF. The DNA for the CDR3 is TGTGCCAGCCGAGCGACCGGAGAGACCCAGTACTTC. The chain combines TRBV18 with TRBJ2-5, with D uncertain. The CDR3 totals 12 residues. Germline lookup yields CDR1 KGHSH and CDR2 LQKENI. Trimming shortened V by 8 bases and J by 4 bases, and 11 bases separated the two germline ends.

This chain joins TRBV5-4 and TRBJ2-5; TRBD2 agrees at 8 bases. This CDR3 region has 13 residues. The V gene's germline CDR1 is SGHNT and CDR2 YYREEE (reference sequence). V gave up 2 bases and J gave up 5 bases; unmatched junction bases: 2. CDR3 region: CASSLAGVETQYF. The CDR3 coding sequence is TGTGCCAGCAGCTTAGCGGGAGTGGAGACCCAGTACTTC.

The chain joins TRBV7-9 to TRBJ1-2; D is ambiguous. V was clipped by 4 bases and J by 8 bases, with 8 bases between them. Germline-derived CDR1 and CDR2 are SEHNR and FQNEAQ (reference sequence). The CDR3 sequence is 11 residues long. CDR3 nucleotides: TGTGCCAGCAGCTCTAAGGACGGCTACACCTTC. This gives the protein CASSSKDGYTF.

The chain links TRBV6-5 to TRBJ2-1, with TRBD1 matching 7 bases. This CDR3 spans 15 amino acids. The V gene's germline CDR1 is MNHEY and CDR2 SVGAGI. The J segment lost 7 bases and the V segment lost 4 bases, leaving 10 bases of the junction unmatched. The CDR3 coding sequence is TGTGCCAGCAGTTCACCCCCGAACAGGGGTAATGAGCAGTTCTTC. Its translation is CASSSPPNRGNEQFF.

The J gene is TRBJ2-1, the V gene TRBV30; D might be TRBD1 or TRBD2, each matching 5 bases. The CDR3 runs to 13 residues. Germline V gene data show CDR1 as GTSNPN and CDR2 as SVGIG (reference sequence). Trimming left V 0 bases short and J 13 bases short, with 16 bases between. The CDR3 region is CAWSVRGRGPQFF. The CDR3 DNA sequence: TGTGCCTGGAGTGTACGGGGACGTGGACCTCAGTTCTTC.

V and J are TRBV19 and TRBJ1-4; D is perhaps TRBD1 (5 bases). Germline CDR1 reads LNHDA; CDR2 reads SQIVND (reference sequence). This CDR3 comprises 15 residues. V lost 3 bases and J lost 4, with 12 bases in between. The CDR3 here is CASSMVWGLNEKLFF. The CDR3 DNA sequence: TGTGCCAGTAGTATGGTGTGGGGACTTAATGAAAAACTGTTTTTT.

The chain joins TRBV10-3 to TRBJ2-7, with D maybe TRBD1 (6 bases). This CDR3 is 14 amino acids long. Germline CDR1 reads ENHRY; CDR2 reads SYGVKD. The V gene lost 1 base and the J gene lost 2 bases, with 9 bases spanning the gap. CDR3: CAISEYRAPYEQYF. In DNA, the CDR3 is TGTGCCATCAGTGAGTACAGGGCCCCCTACGAGCAGTACTTC.

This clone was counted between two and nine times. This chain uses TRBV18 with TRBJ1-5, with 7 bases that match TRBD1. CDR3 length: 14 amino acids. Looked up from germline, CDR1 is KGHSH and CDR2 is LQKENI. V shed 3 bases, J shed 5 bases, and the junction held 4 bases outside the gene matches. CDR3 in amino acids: CASSPTTGDQPQHF. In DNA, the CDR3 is TGTGCCAGCTCACCTACCACAGGGGATCAGCCCCAGCATTTT.

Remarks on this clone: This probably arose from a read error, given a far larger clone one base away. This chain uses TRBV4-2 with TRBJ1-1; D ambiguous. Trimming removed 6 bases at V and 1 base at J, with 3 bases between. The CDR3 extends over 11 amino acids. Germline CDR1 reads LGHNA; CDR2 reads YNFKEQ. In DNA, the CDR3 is TGTGCCAGCAGAGAGAACACTGAAGCTTTCTTT. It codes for CASRENTEAFF.

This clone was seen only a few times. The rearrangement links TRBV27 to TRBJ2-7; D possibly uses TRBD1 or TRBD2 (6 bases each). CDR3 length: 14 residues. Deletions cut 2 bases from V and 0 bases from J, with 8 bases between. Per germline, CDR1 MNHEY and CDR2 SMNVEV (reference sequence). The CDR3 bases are TGTGCCAGCAGTTTAAAGGGGGGCTCCTACGAGCAGTACTTC. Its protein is CASSLKGGSYEQYF.

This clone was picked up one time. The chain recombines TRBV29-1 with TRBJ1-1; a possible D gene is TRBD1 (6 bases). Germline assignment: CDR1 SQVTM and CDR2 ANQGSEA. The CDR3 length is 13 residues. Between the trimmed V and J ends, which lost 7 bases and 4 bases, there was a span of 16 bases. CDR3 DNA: TGCAGCGCCGGACAGCTCCCCAGCACTGAAGCTTTCTTT. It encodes CSAGQLPSTEAFF.

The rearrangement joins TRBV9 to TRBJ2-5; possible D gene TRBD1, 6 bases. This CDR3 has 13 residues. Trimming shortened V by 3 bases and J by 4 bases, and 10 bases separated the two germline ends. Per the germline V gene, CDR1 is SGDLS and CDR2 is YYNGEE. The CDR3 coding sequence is TGTGCCAGCAGCGCGCAGGGGAGAGAGACCCAGTACTTC. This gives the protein CASSAQGRETQYF.

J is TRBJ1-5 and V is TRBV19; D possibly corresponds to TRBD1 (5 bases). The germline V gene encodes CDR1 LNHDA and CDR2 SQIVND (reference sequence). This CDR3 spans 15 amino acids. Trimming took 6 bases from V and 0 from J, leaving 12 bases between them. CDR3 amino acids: CASRPGGYSNQPQHF. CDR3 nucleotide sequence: TGTGCCAGTAGGCCGGGGGGTTATAGCAATCAGCCCCAGCATTTT.

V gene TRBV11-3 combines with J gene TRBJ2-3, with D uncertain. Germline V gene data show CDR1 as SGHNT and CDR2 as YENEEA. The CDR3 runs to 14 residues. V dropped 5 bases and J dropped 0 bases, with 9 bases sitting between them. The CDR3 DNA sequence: TGTGCCAGCAGCCAAACGCAGAGCACAGATACGCAGTATTTT. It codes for CASSQTQSTDTQYF.

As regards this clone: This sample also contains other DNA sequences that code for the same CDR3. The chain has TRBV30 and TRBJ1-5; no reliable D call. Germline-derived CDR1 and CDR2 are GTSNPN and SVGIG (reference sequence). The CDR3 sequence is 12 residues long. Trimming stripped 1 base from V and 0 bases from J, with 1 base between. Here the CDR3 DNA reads TGTGCCTGGAGTGGTAGCAATCAGCCCCAGCATTTT. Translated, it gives CAWSGSNQPQHF.

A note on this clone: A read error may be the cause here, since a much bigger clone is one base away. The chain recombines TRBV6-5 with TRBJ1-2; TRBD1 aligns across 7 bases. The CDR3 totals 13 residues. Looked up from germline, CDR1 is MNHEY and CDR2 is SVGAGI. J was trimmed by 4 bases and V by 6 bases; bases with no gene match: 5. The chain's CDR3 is CASSLGGGYGYTF. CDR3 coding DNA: TGTGCCAGCAGCTTAGGGGGCGGCTATGGCTACACCTTC.

The CDR3 loop reads CASSPRQFNNEQFF. In DNA, the CDR3 is TGTGCCAGCAGCCCCCGACAGTTTAACAATGAGCAGTTCTTC. This chain uses TRBV9 with TRBJ2-1; the D gene is possibly TRBD1 (5 bases). The CDR3 loop spans 14 amino acids. V shed 4 bases and J shed 5 bases, with 13 bases lying between them. The germline CDR1 and CDR2 sequences are SGDLS and YYNGEE.

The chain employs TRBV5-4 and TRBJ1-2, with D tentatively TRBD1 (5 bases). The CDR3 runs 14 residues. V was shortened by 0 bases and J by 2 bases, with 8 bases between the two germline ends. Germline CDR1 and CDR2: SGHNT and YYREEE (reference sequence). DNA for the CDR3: TGTGCCAGCAGCTTGGCCGACAGAAACTATGGCTACACCTTC. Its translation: CASSLADRNYGYTF.